This T cell receptor beta chain was obtained from a study of naive and memory T cell subsets. The treatment here: skin biopsy from PPD injection site in Mantoux-positive individual. The library had UMIs added by 3' ligation of an oligonucleotide to TCR cDNA. Biopsied sites were PPD injections in people with a positive Mantoux test. Ligated cDNA underwent four rounds of PCR with nested alpha and beta constant region primers and SP2. TCRdb used MiXCR to reprocess the UMI-ligation and nested PCR reads, holding one entry per CDR3 protein. The sample consists of 25,000 to 35,000 distinct CDR3 sequences, about 6.2% of them appearing once. General study findings and limits: More TCRs at tuberculin sites were read as hypersensitivity T cell infiltration. Potentially, T cell activation and differentiation skew this RNA-based measurement. Far more TCRs reportedly came from tuberculin skin test site biopsies.

Germline V gene data show CDR1 as SGHRS and CDR2 as YFSETQ. Between the trimmed V and J ends, which lost 0 bases and 1 base, there was a span of 11 bases. This CDR3 comprises 16 residues. This clonotype was observed many times. What it binds is not known. This receptor was taken from an adult in good health. This sample comprised skin, obtained from a tuberculin skin test site. This chain joins TRBV5-1 and TRBJ2-1, with D possibly TRBD2 on 5 matching bases. CDR3 nucleotides: TGCGCCAGCAGCTTGGCCGCTAGCATATCCTACAATGAGCAGTTCTTC. Encoded protein: CASSLAASISYNEQFF.